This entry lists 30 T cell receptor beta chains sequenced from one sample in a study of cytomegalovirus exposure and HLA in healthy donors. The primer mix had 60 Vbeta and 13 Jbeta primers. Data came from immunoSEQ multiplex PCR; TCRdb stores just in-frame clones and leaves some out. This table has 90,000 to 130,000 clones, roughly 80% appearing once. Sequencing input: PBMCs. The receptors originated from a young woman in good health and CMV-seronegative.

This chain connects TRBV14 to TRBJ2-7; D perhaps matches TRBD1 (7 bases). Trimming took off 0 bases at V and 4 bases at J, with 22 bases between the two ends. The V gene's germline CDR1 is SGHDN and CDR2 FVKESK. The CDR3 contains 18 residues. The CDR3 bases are TGTGCCAGCAGCCAAGAATCTAGTCTCGCGACAGGGAGGTACGAGCAGTACTTC. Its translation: CASSQESSLATGRYEQYF.

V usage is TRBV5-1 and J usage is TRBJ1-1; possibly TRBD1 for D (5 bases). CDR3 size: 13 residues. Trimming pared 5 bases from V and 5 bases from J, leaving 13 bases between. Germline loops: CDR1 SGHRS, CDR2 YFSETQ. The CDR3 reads CASSLGAGTEAFF. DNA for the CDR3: TGCGCCAGCAGTCTTGGAGCAGGGACTGAAGCTTTCTTT. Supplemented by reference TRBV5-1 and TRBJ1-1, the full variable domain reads KAGVTQTPRYLIKTRGQQVTLSCSPISGHRSVSWYQQTPGQGLQFLFEYFSETQRNKGNFPGRFSGRQFSNSRSEMNVSTLELGDSALYLCASSLGAGTEAFFGQGTRLTVV.

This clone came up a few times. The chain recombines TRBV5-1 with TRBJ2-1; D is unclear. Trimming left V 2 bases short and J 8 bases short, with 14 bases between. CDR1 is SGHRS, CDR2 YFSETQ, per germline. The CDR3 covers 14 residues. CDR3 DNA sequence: TGCGCCAGCAGCTTATGGCGGATGAAGGATGAGCAGTTCTTC. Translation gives CASSLWRMKDEQFF.

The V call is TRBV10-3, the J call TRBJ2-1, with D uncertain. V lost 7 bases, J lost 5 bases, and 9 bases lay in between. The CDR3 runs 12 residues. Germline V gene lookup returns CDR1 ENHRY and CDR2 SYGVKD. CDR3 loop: CAIKTANNEQFF. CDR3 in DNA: TGTGCCATCAAAACAGCTAACAATGAGCAGTTCTTC.

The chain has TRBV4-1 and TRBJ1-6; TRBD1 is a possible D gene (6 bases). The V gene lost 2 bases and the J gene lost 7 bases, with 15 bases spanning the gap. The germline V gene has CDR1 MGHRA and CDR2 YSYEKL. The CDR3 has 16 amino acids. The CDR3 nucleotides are TGCGCCAGCAGCCAACGGACAGAAAGCTTAAATTCACCCCTCCACTTT. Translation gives CASSQRTESLNSPLHF.

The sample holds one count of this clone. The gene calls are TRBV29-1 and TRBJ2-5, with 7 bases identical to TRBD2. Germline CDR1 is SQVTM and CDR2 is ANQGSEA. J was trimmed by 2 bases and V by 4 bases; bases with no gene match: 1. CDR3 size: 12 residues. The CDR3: CSVGGGQETQYF. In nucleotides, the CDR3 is TGCAGCGTTGGGGGGGGGCAAGAGACCCAGTACTTC.

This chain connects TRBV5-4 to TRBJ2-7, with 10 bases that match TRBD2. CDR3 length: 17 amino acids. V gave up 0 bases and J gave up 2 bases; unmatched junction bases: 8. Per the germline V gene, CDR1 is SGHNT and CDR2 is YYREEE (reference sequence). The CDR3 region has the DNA TGTGCCAGCAGCTTGGCCGCTAGCGGGAGCTTCGCCTACGAGCAGTACTTC. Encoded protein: CASSLAASGSFAYEQYF.

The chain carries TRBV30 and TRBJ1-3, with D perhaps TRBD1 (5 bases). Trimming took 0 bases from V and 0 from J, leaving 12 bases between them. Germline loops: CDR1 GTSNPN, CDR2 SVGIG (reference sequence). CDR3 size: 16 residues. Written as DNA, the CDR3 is TGTGCCTGGAGTGTTCTTGGGGCTAGCTCTGGAAACACCATATATTTT. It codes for CAWSVLGASSGNTIYF.

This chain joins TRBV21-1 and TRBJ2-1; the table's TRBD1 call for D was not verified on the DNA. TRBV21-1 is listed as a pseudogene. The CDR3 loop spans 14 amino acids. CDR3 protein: CASSTGIGGNEQFF. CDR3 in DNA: TGTGCCAGCAGTACCGGGATAGGGGGTAATGAGCAGTTCTTC.

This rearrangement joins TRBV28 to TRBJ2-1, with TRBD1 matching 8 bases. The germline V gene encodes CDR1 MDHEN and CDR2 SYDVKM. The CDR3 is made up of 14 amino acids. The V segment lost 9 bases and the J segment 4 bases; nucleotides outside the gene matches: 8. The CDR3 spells CASFGTGGYNEQFF. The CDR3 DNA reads TGTGCCAGTTTCGGTACAGGGGGGTACAATGAGCAGTTCTTC.

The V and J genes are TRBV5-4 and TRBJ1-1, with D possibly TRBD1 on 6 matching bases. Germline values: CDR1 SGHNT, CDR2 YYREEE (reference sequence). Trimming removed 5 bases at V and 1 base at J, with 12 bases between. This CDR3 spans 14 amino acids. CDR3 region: CASRPTGQNTEAFF. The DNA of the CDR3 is TGTGCCAGCAGGCCCACAGGGCAGAACACTGAAGCTTTCTTT.

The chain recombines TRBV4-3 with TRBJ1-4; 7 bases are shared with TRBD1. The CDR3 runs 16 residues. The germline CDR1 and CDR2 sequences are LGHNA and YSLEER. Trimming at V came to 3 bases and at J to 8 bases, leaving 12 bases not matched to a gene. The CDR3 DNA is TGCGCCAGCAGCCATATAAACAGGGGTGAGGACGAAAAACTGTTTTTT. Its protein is CASSHINRGEDEKLFF.

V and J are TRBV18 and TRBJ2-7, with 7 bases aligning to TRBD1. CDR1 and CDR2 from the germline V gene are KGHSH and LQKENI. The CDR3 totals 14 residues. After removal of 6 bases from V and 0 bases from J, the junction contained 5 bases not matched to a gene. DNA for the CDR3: TGTGCCAGCTCCCTGGACAGGAGCTCCTACGAGCAGTACTTC. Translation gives CASSLDRSSYEQYF.

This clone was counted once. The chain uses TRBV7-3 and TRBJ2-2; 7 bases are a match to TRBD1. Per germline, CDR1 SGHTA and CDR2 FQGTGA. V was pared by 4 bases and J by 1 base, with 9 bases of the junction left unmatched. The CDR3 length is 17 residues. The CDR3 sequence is CASSYSTGSMNTGELFF. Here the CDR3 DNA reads TGTGCCAGCAGCTACTCGACAGGGTCGATGAACACCGGGGAGCTGTTTTTT.

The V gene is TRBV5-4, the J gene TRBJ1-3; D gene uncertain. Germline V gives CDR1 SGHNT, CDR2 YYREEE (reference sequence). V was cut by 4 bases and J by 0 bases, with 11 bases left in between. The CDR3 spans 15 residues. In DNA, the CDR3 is TGTGCCAGCAGCACCCAGACGGGCTCTGGAAACACCATATATTTT. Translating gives CASSTQTGSGNTIYF.

CDR3 bases: TGTGCCAGCAGTGAGGGACAGGGCGGCCAGCCCCAGCATTTT. Its translation: CASSEGQGGQPQHF. The J gene is TRBJ1-5, the V gene TRBV2, with 9 bases identical to TRBD1. J was trimmed by 7 bases and V by 3 bases; bases with no gene match: 4. The CDR3 is 14 amino acids. Germline V gene sequence: CDR1 SNHLY, CDR2 FYNNEI. Drawing the rest from reference TRBV2 and TRBJ1-5, the complete variable domain is EPEVTQTPSHQVTQMGQEVILRCVPISNHLYFYWYRQILGQKVEFLVSFYNNEISEKSEIFDDQFSVERPDGSNFTLKIRSTKLEDSAMYFCASSEGQGGQPQHFGDGTRLSIL.

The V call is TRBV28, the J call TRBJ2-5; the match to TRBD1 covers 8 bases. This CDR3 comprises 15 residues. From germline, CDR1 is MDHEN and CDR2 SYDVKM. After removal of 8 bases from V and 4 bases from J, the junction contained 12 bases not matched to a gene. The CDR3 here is CASSPPRQGTETQYF. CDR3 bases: TGTGCCAGCTCCCCACCGAGACAGGGGACAGAGACCCAGTACTTC.

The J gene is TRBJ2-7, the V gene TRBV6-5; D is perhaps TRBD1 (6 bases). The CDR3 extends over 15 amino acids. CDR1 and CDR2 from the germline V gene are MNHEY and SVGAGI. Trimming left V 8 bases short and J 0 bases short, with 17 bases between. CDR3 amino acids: CASVGRGRGSYEQYF. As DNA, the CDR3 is TGTGCCAGCGTTGGCCGGGGCAGGGGCTCCTACGAGCAGTACTTC.

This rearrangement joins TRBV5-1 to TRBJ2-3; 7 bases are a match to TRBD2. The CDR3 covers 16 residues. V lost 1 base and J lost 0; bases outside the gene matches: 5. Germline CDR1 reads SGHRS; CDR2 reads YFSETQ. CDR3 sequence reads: CASSLSGGPSTDTQYF. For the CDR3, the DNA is TGCGCCAGCAGCTTGTCGGGGGGACCGAGCACAGATACGCAGTATTTT.

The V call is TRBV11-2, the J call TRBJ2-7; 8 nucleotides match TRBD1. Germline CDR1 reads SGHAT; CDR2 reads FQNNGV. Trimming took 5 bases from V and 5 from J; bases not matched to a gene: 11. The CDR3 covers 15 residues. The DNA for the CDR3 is TGTGCCAGCAGCCCCGCCCGGACAGGGACAGACGAGCAGTACTTC. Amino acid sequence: CASSPARTGTDEQYF. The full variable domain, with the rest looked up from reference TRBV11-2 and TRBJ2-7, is EAGVAQSPRYKIIEKRQSVAFWCNPISGHATLYWYQQILGQGPKLLIQFQNNGVVDDSQLPKDRFSAERLKGVDSTLKIQPAKLEDSAVYLCASSPARTGTDEQYFGPGTRLTVT.

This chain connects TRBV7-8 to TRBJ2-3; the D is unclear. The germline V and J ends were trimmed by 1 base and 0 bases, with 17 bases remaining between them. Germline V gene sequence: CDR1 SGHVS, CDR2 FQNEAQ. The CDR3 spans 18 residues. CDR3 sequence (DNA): TGTGCCAGCAGCTTAGAGGAACGCAGGTTTTCTAGCACAGATACGCAGTATTTT. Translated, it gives CASSLEERRFSSTDTQYF.

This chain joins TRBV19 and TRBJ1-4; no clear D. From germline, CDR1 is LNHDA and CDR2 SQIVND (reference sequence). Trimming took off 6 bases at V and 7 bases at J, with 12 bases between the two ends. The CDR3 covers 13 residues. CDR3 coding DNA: TGTGCCAGTAGGGGAGGGCCGGGTGAAAAACTGTTTTTT. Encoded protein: CASRGGPGEKLFF.

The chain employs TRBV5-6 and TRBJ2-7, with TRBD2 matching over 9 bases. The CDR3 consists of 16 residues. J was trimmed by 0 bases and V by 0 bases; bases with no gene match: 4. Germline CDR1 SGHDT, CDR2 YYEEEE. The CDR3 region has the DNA TGTGCCAGCAGCTTGGGTCTAGCGGGGTCCTCCTACGAGCAGTACTTC. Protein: CASSLGLAGSSYEQYF.

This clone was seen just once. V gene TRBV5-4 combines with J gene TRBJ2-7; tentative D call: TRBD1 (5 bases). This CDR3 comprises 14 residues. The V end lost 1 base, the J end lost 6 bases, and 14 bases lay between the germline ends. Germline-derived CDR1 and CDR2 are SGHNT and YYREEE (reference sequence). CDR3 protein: CASSLPKGLSEQYF. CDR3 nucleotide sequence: TGTGCCAGCAGCTTGCCAAAGGGGCTGAGCGAGCAGTACTTC.

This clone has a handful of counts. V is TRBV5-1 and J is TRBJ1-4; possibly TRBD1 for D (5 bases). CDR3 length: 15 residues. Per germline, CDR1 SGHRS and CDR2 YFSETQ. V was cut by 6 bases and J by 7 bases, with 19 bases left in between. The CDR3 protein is CASTSAGHPGEKLFF. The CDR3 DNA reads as TGCGCCAGCACCTCAGCCGGACACCCCGGTGAAAAACTGTTTTTT.

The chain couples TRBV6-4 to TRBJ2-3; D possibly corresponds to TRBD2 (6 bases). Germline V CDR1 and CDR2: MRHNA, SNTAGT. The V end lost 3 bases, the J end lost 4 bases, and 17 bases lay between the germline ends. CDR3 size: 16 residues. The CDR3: CASSERGGFGADTQYF. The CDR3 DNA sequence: TGTGCCAGCAGTGAGCGGGGTGGGTTTGGAGCAGATACGCAGTATTTT.

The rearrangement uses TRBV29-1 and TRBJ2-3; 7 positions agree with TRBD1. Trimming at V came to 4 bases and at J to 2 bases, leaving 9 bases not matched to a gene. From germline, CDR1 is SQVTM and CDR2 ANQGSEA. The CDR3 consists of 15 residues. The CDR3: CSVGRDSFVTDTQYF. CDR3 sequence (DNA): TGCAGCGTTGGCCGGGACAGTTTCGTCACAGATACGCAGTATTTT.

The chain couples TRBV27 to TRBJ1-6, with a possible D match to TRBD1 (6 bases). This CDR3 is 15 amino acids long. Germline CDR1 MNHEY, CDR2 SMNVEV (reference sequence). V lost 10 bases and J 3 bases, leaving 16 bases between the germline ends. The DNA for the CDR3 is TGTGCCACGACGATCACACAGGGCTATAATTCACCCCTCCACTTT. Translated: CATTITQGYNSPLHF.

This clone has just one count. CDR3 protein: CASSLDSFNSPLHF. The CDR3 DNA sequence: TGTGCCAGCAGCCTGGACAGCTTTAATTCACCCCTCCACTTT. This rearrangement joins TRBV7-2 to TRBJ1-6, with D perhaps matching TRBD1 (6 bases). Trimming removed 5 bases from V and 6 bases from J, with 11 bases in between. CDR3 length: 14 residues. From germline, CDR1 is SGHTA and CDR2 FQGNSA.

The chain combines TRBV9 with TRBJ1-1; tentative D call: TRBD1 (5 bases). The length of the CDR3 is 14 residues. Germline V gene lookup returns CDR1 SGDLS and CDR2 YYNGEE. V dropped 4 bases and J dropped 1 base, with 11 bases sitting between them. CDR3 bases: TGTGCCAGCAGCCAATCGACAGCGAACACTGAAGCTTTCTTT. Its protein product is CASSQSTANTEAFF. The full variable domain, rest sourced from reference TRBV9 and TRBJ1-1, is DSGVTQTPKHLITATGQRVTLRCSPRSGDLSVYWYQQSLDQGLQFLIQYYNGEERAKGNILERFSAQQFPDLHSELNLSSLELGDSALYFCASSQSTANTEAFFGQGTRLTVV.